This T cell receptor (beta chain) was sequenced for a study of cytomegalovirus exposure and HLA in healthy donors. PCR primers comprised 60 Vbeta and 13 Jbeta primers. TCRdb's table, derived via immunoSEQ multiplex PCR, lists solely in-frame clones and lacks some. With around 200,000 clones in the sample, the ten largest clones hold approximately 0.72%. Trimming removed 6 bases from V and 2 bases from J, with 10 bases in between. CDR3 length: 13 amino acids. Germline values: CDR1 MNHNY, CDR2 SVGAGI (reference sequence). The TCR comes from a woman younger than 30 in good health and CMV-seropositive. The rearrangement uses TRBV6-6 and TRBJ2-5, with D perhaps TRBD1 (6 bases). Material for sequencing was PBMCs. The CDR3 reads CASSRTEQETQYF. The CDR3 nucleotides read TGTGCCAGCAGCCGGACAGAACAAGAGACCCAGTACTTC.